Listed below are T cell receptor beta chains from one sample, sequenced in a study of CD39 and CD103 CD8 tumor-infiltrating T cells. Profiled with immunoSEQ multiplex PCR; TCRdb holds only in-frame clones, not every one. The repertoire holds several thousand clones, with around 69% as singletons. Input material: CD8+ T cells sorted from blood. Receptors were obtained from a human donor with head and neck squamous cell carcinoma. Both conserved end residues are part of each CDR3. The D gene is left open where the match is weak. Size is stated for part of the rows, as once, few or many counts, or as a class when the clone is expanded.

CDR3 DNA: TGTGCCAGCAGTTTAGGTCAAAGCCCCCACACAGATACGCAGTATTTT
CDR3 protein: CASSLGQSPHTDTQYF
clone size: few
D gene: .
J gene: TRBJ2-3
V gene: TRBV27

CDR3 DNA: TGTGCCAGCAGCTTGGACAGCGGGGGGGCCTTCAATGAGCAGTTCTTC
CDR3 protein: CASSLDSGGAFNEQFF
clone size: .
D gene: TRBD2
J gene: TRBJ2-1
V gene: TRBV5-4

CDR3 DNA: TGTGCCATCAGTGAGATCGGACTAGTCCCTCTCCACAATGAGCAGTTCTTC
CDR3 protein: CAISEIGLVPLHNEQFF
clone size: .
D gene: TRBD2
J gene: TRBJ2-1
V gene: TRBV10-3

CDR3 DNA: TGTGCCACCAGCCCCAGAGGTACTAGCGGCAATGAGCAGTTCTTC
CDR3 protein: CATSPRGTSGNEQFF
clone size: .
D gene: TRBD2
J gene: TRBJ2-1
V gene: TRBV15

CDR3 DNA: TGTGCCATCAGTGGCGACAGGGGCCCCTACAATGAGCAGTTCTTC
CDR3 protein: CAISGDRGPYNEQFF
clone size: .
D gene: TRBD1
J gene: TRBJ2-1
V gene: TRBV10-3

CDR3 DNA: TGTGCCAGCAGTGAAGTACAGGGCGCGGACGAGCAGTACTTC
CDR3 protein: CASSEVQGADEQYF
clone size: .
D gene: .
J gene: TRBJ2-7
V gene: TRBV6-1

CDR3 DNA: TGTGCCAGCAGCTTACACGGGACAGGGGCCTACAATGAGCAGTTCTTC
CDR3 protein: CASSLHGTGAYNEQFF
clone size: few
D gene: TRBD1
J gene: TRBJ2-1
V gene: TRBV7-9

CDR3 DNA: TGTGCCAGCAGTGACGGACTAGCGGGAGGGCCGGATGAGCAGTTCTTC
CDR3 protein: CASSDGLAGGPDEQFF
clone size: .
D gene: TRBD2
J gene: TRBJ2-1
V gene: TRBV6-4

CDR3 DNA: TGTGCCAGCAGCTTACGGGACAGACCTTACGAGCAGTACTTC
CDR3 protein: CASSLRDRPYEQYF
clone size: once
D gene: TRBD1
J gene: TRBJ2-7
V gene: TRBV11-1

CDR3 DNA: TGTGCCAGCAGTTACTCGACCGGGGAGCAGTACTTC
CDR3 protein: CASSYSTGEQYF
clone size: .
D gene: .
J gene: TRBJ2-7
V gene: TRBV6-6

CDR3 DNA: TGTGCCAGCATAAACGGCAGGGGACACACTGAAGCTTTCTTT
CDR3 protein: CASINGRGHTEAFF
clone size: .
D gene: .
J gene: TRBJ1-1
V gene: TRBV6-1

CDR3 DNA: TGTGCCAGCAGACAACTAGCGGGAGAGGTAGACGAGCAGTACTTC
CDR3 protein: CASRQLAGEVDEQYF
clone size: .
D gene: TRBD2
J gene: TRBJ2-7
V gene: TRBV6-5

CDR3 DNA: TGTGCCAGCAGCCAGACTAGCGGGGGGGTAAATGAGCAGTTCTTC
CDR3 protein: CASSQTSGGVNEQFF
clone size: .
D gene: TRBD2
J gene: TRBJ2-1
V gene: TRBV7-9

CDR3 DNA: TGTGCCAGCAACCGGGACAGGGGCTCCTACGAGCAGTACTTC
CDR3 protein: CASNRDRGSYEQYF
clone size: few
D gene: TRBD1
J gene: TRBJ2-7
V gene: TRBV28

CDR3 DNA: TGTGCCAGCACGCAAGGGACTGGGGCCTACGAGCAGTACTTC
CDR3 protein: CASTQGTGAYEQYF
clone size: .
D gene: .
J gene: TRBJ2-7
V gene: TRBV5-6

CDR3 DNA: TGTGCCAGCTCACCACCGCTTTTCCAGGTACCCGGGGAGCTGTTTTTT
CDR3 protein: CASSPPLFQVPGELFF
clone size: medium-sized
D gene: .
J gene: TRBJ2-2
V gene: TRBV18

CDR3 DNA: TGTGCCAGCAGCTACCTGACAGGGGGCTTCACTGAAGCTTTCTTT
CDR3 protein: CASSYLTGGFTEAFF
clone size: few
D gene: TRBD1
J gene: TRBJ1-1
V gene: TRBV6-5

CDR3 DNA: TGTGCCTGGAGTTTCGGATCTGAAGCTTTCTTT
CDR3 protein: CAWSFGSEAFF
clone size: medium-sized
D gene: .
J gene: TRBJ1-1
V gene: TRBV30

CDR3 DNA: TGTGCCAGCAGCGTATTTCTGGACACTGAAGCTTTCTTT
CDR3 protein: CASSVFLDTEAFF
clone size: .
D gene: .
J gene: TRBJ1-1
V gene: TRBV9

CDR3 DNA: TGTGCCAGCAGTTTAATAGTAGATGAAGCTTTCTTT
CDR3 protein: CASSLIVDEAFF
clone size: .
D gene: .
J gene: TRBJ1-1
V gene: TRBV28

CDR3 DNA: TGTGCCAGCAGCTACCCGGGTGAAGCTTTCTTT
CDR3 protein: CASSYPGEAFF
clone size: .
D gene: .
J gene: TRBJ1-1
V gene: TRBV28

CDR3 DNA: TGTGCCAGCAGTGATCCCGGGCGGAGCTCCTACAATGAGCAGTTCTTC
CDR3 protein: CASSDPGRSSYNEQFF
clone size: .
D gene: .
J gene: TRBJ2-1
V gene: TRBV25-1

CDR3 DNA: TGTGCCACCAGCAGAGGGACAGGGGGCCTGTATTTT
CDR3 protein: CATSRGTGGLYF
clone size: .
D gene: TRBD1
J gene: TRBJ2-3
V gene: TRBV15

CDR3 DNA: TGTGCCAGCAGGTACCTAGCGGGGGCCCCCTACGAGCAGTACTTC
CDR3 protein: CASRYLAGAPYEQYF
clone size: .
D gene: TRBD2
J gene: TRBJ2-7
V gene: TRBV27

CDR3 DNA: TGTGCCACCAGCAGAACCGGACAGACTTTTGAAACCCAGTACTTC
CDR3 protein: CATSRTGQTFETQYF
clone size: .
D gene: .
J gene: TRBJ2-5
V gene: TRBV15

CDR3 DNA: TGTGCCAGCAGCTCTGGGGCCAGCTCCTACGAGCAGTACTTC
CDR3 protein: CASSSGASSYEQYF
clone size: few
D gene: .
J gene: TRBJ2-7
V gene: TRBV27

CDR3 DNA: TGTGCCAGCAGGGGAGTGGGGTTACAAGAGACCCAGTACTTC
CDR3 protein: CASRGVGLQETQYF
clone size: .
D gene: .
J gene: TRBJ2-5
V gene: TRBV6-6

CDR3 DNA: TGTGCCAGCAGTTATTCATCGACCTACAATGAGCAGTTCTTC
CDR3 protein: CASSYSSTYNEQFF
clone size: .
D gene: .
J gene: TRBJ2-1
V gene: TRBV6-5

CDR3 DNA: TGTGCCAGCAGCCATAAAGGGGGGTCTACCTACAATGAGCAGTTCTTC
CDR3 protein: CASSHKGGSTYNEQFF
clone size: few
D gene: .
J gene: TRBJ2-1
V gene: TRBV7-9

CDR3 DNA: TGTGCCTCCGACAGGGGGCATGAGCAGTTCTTC
CDR3 protein: CASDRGHEQFF
clone size: .
D gene: TRBD1
J gene: TRBJ2-1
V gene: TRBV9

CDR3 DNA: TGTGCCAGCGTAGGGGGACTCACAGATACGCAGTATTTT
CDR3 protein: CASVGGLTDTQYF
clone size: .
D gene: .
J gene: TRBJ2-3
V gene: TRBV28

CDR3 DNA: TGCGCCAGCAGTGAGTCCAGGAAGGAGGACGCCCAAGAGACCCAGTACTTC
CDR3 protein: CASSESRKEDAQETQYF
clone size: .
D gene: .
J gene: TRBJ2-5
V gene: TRBV10-1

CDR3 DNA: TGTGCCAGCAGCAATGGATACATGAACACTGAAGCTTTCTTT
CDR3 protein: CASSNGYMNTEAFF
clone size: .
D gene: .
J gene: TRBJ1-1
V gene: TRBV6-6

CDR3 DNA: TGCGCCAGCAGCTTGGGGTGGGAAACAAGACGCGAGCAGTACTTC
CDR3 protein: CASSLGWETRREQYF
clone size: .
D gene: .
J gene: TRBJ2-7
V gene: TRBV5-1